The source of this T cell receptor beta chain is a study of blood T cells in healthy people across ages (dated by TCRdb to the mid-2010s). Regarding the study in general: In model experiments, roughly one uniquely barcoded TCR beta cDNA molecule per two T cells was captured by template switching. To avoid experimental bias, donors of different ages were randomly spread across the sequencing lanes. Four age groups were formed from the donors: young (average approximately 15 years), middle-aged (approximately 39), aged (roughly 59) and long-lived (roughly 88). The study analyzed two additional independent replicas of 1 million unique cDNA reads from the same blood draw for two donors, one aged 18 to 30 and one aged 80 or older. Using deep sequencing normalized with unique cDNA molecular identifiers, the study measured how TCR beta repertoire diversity changes with age. The paper's findings and limits, for the study overall: Observed TCR beta diversity per million T cells fell roughly linearly with age, and a significant reduction was already apparent by age around 40. The percentage of naive T cells measured by flow cytometry correlated strongly with observed TCR beta diversity. The long-lived group showed more naive CD4+ T cells, fewer expanded clones and increased TCR diversity than the aged group, suggesting age selection. The CMV infection status of donors was not known, potentially confounding age-related changes in expanded clonotypes. Because profiling used bulk unsorted PBMCs, naive and antigen-experienced compartments could not be compared conclusively. Estimates of total diversity based on one million sequenced T cells were regarded as lower bounds and as underestimates.

Libraries were prepared through 5' RACE. The reads were generated on an Illumina HiSeq 2500. The second PCR ran for about 6 to 12 cycles and used a J-beta primer mix along with a sample-barcoded 5' primer. Each TCR beta cDNA molecule received a unique molecular identifier from a template-switch 5' adaptor carrying 12 random nucleotides. Each sample yielded at least 3 million CDR3-containing paired-end reads. First-strand cDNA was synthesized from all RNA with the Mint cDNA synthesis kit, primed by a TRBC-specific oligonucleotide. Following uracil-DNA glycosylase treatment, a first 18-cycle PCR with universal primers M1SS and BC2_uni_R was performed on all cDNA. The paper's data handling went like this. For normalization, 1 million high-quality reads were randomly selected from each sample, with every read carrying a distinct molecular identifier. Instead of being binned into consensus sequences, reads with shared molecular identifiers were discarded. CDR3 identification, clonotype clustering and error correction used MiTCR with a Q25 quality threshold and the strictest error-elimination algorithm. A nonparametric unseen species model with Euler transformation was used to estimate a lower bound on total TCR beta diversity. The public reads were quality trimmed at Q25 with fastp and then assembled into clones with MiXCR by TCRdb, keeping productive beta chains. Each record represents a unique CDR3 protein, reported with the most common genes and DNA among its rows. What appears here as the V and J calls and clone size reflects TCRdb's work, not the paper's. Present in this sample are about 1.8 million distinct CDR3 sequences, just under 50% of which were seen just once. Roughly 2.1% of the sample lies in the top ten.

The CDR3 holds 15 amino acids from the cysteine to the phenylalanine. Only the CDR3 part of the read is kept: 45 bases, read in frame from the first base. The germline V gene provides CDR1 KGHSH and CDR2 LQKENI. Trimming leaves V shorter by 1 base and J shorter by 1 base, with the junction holding 3 bases beyond the gene matches. In the case of this clonotype: The target of this receptor is not known. The record has no base qualities; no much larger clone is one base away.

Donors were about 36 systemically healthy Caucasian individuals from Russia aged roughly 6 to 90 years. Around 10 milliliters of peripheral blood were collected from each donor into EDTA-treated Vacutainer tubes. Ficoll-Paque density-gradient centrifugation was used to isolate PBMCs, with at least 6 million obtained per sample. Total RNA, at least 6 micrograms per sample, was extracted from PBMCs with Trizol reagent. Naive CD45RAhigh/CD27high T cell percentages were measured by flow cytometry on a PBMC aliquot from every donor. This clonotype originated in a woman aged 40 to 50 in good health. The rearrangement combines TRBV18 with TRBJ2-5; TRBD1 agrees with 7 junctional bases. Sequenced input: blood. The bases read TGTGCCAGCTCACCACTAGGGACAGTCCAAGAGACCCAGTACTTC. Its translation is CASSPLGTVQETQYF.